Listed below are T cell receptor beta chains from one sample, sequenced in a study of T cell responses to AZD1222 COVID-19 vaccine. Data came from immunoSEQ multiplex PCR; TCRdb stores just in-frame clones and leaves some out. Of approximately 120,000 clones listed, around nine tenths are singletons. The sequencing used peripheral blood, collected on day 0 of AZD1222 vaccination. These receptors all stem from an adult in good health. CDR3s include the opening cysteine and the closing phenylalanine or tryptophan. Fields, in order: J gene, V gene, CDR3 protein.

>TRBJ2-1|TRBV12-3/TRBV12-4
CASSPLRDNEQFF
>TRBJ2-1|TRBV5-1
CASSLAWRGSYNEQFF
>TRBJ1-2|TRBV18
CASSPLGEKLGGYTF
>TRBJ1-3|TRBV7-2
CASSLTRAGQGNTIYF
>TRBJ1-4|TRBV2
CASRVQGVPNEKLFF
>TRBJ1-1|TRBV6-2/TRBV6-3
CASSPGTGKATEAFF
>TRBJ1-5|TRBV30
CAWRGDRNQPQHF
>TRBJ2-2|TRBV5-6
CASSAYTSGGNTGELFF
>TRBJ1-1|TRBV14
CASSQEGSFQRFKF
>TRBJ2-5|TRBV11-3
CACASWAETQYF
>TRBJ2-2|TRBV9
CASSTQNTGELFF
>TRBJ2-1|TRBV7-9
CASSRMDEQFF
>TRBJ2-1|TRBV5-1
CASSQGLGYNEQFF
>TRBJ1-1|TRBV4-1
CASSQVLIGNTEAFF
>TRBJ1-2|TRBV3-1/TRBV3-2
CASSQDGDYGYTF
>TRBJ2-7|TRBV5-6
CASSLLQYQSSYEQYF
>TRBJ2-3|TRBV7-9
CASSLAGVSTDTQYF
>TRBJ2-1|TRBV5-4
CASSSKTGLNEQFF
>TRBJ1-6|TRBV11-2
CASSQQGSHNSPLHF
>TRBJ2-5|TRBV5-4
CASSPIAGLQETQYF
>TRBJ2-5|TRBV7-3
CASSQWIGGVETQYF
>TRBJ2-1|TRBV27
CASSPAGLAGGVEQFF
>TRBJ2-7|TRBV18
CASSPPGGALYEQYF
>TRBJ2-7|TRBV7-2
CASSLGPVGGQYF
>TRBJ1-4|TRBV30
CAWSPGHLTNEKLFF
>TRBJ2-7|TRBV6-5
CASIPSGRAYEQYF
>TRBJ1-2|TRBV5-4
CASSREAFNYGYTF
>TRBJ1-5|TRBV6-1
CASSEQANQPQHF
>TRBJ1-1|TRBV19
CASMGRGHTEAFF
>TRBJ1-4|TRBV30
CAWSVQPGRYEKLFF
>TRBJ2-2|TRBV6-2/TRBV6-3
CASSITPSWVGELFF
>TRBJ1-2|TRBV6-5
CASKGTGPYGYTF
>TRBJ1-2|TRBV7-8
CASGESIYGYTF
>TRBJ1-1|TRBV4-1
CASSQAPVPNTEAFF
>TRBJ2-1|TRBV5-4
CASRSTGGRYNEQFF
>TRBJ1-2|TRBV10-3
CAISETANYGYTF
>TRBJ1-4|TRBV27
CASSGPFNEKLFF
>TRBJ1-2|TRBV19
CASIGRPRGGYTF
>TRBJ1-2|TRBV19
CASSTPPGLYGYTF
>TRBJ1-5|TRBV18
CASSLQGAVSNQPQHF
>TRBJ2-1|TRBV5-1
CASSLGPRNEQFF
>TRBJ1-1|TRBV11-1
CASSQTPLNTEAFF
>TRBJ1-4|TRBV6-5
CASSYAITEKLFF
>TRBJ2-3|TRBV4-1
CASSQGNPPPTDTQYF
>TRBJ2-5|TRBV11-2
CASSVMGGQETQYF
>TRBJ1-1|TRBV30
CAWGASAGLVRAFF
>TRBJ2-7|TRBV6-2/TRBV6-3
CASSYPGTAFSTYEQYF
>TRBJ1-2|TRBV28
CASSWGPHGYTF
>TRBJ2-3|TRBV12-2
CASRHRQGATDTQYF
>TRBJ2-5|TRBV5-1
CASSLGRGGETQYF
>TRBJ1-1|TRBV30
CAWSNLTPNTEAFF
>TRBJ1-3|TRBV15
CATSREPLRGNTIYF
>TRBJ2-3|TRBV7-3
CASSSNTDTQYF